The 11 T cell receptor beta chains below were found in one sample sequenced in a study of T cell repertoires in cytomegalovirus infection. TCRdb fed the reads into MiXCR, producing one record per CDR3 protein. Of fewer than 550,000 distinct CDR3 sequences in the sample, about 11% were seen once. The sample taken for sequencing was PBMCs. Receptors were obtained from a human donor in good health (CMV status not recorded). Some clones in this sample may be carry-over from other donors' samples.

The chain uses TRBV20-1 and TRBJ2-5, with 9 bases aligning to TRBD2. J lost 2 bases, V lost 3 bases, and 4 bases had no gene match. Germline values: CDR1 DFQATT, CDR2 SNEGSKA (reference sequence). The CDR3 is 14 amino acids. In DNA form, the CDR3 reads TGCAGTGCTAGGACTAGCGGAACTCAAGAGACCCAGTACTTC. Translation: CSARTSGTQETQYF.

This clonotype was counted many times. This rearrangement joins TRBV20-1 to TRBJ2-7; 9 bases map to TRBD2. In germline, CDR1 is DFQATT, CDR2 SNEGSKA (reference sequence). Unmatched junction bases numbered 5, after V lost 1 base and J lost 1 base. The CDR3 has 15 amino acids. The CDR3 region is CSARGSGSSSYEQYF. The CDR3 DNA sequence: TGCAGTGCTAGAGGTAGCGGGAGCTCTTCCTACGAGCAGTACTTC.

This chain joins TRBV15 and TRBJ2-1; 8 bases match TRBD2. With V trimmed by 0 bases and J by 8 bases, 9 bases remained unmatched. Germline V gene data show CDR1 as LNHNV and CDR2 as YYDKDF (reference sequence). There are 16 residues in the CDR3. CDR3 region: CATSRDRGLVVHEQFF. Written as DNA, the CDR3 is TGTGCCACCAGCAGAGATCGGGGACTAGTGGTTCATGAGCAGTTCTTC.

This clonotype showed up many times. DNA of the CDR3: TGTGCCAGCAGCCAATTCGGGACTACTACCTACAATGAGCAGTTCTTC. Its translation is CASSQFGTTTYNEQFF. V and J are TRBV7-3 and TRBJ2-1; 7 bases map to TRBD2. V lost 5 bases, J lost 2 bases, and 9 bases stayed unmatched. The CDR3 loop spans 16 amino acids. The germline gives CDR1 SGHTA, CDR2 FQGTGA.

V and J are TRBV12-3 or TRBV12-4 and TRBJ1-5; D call uncertain. Trimming cost V 6 bases and J 6 bases, with 9 bases left between them. The CDR3 spans 12 residues. The CDR3 protein is CASSDTVQPQHF. The DNA of the CDR3 is TGTGCCAGCAGCGATACCGTTCAGCCCCAGCATTTT.

This clonotype was observed a handful of times. The chain links TRBV6-1 to TRBJ2-3, with D possibly matching TRBD2 (6 bases). The CDR3 covers 17 residues. Germline-derived CDR1 and CDR2 are MNHNS and SASEGT. Trimming shortened V by 3 bases and J by 0 bases, and 16 bases separated the two germline ends. The CDR3 spells CASSDRGAGFSTDTQYF. In DNA form, the CDR3 reads TGTGCCAGCAGTGACCGAGGAGCGGGCTTTAGCACAGATACGCAGTATTTT.

The sample holds a few counts of this clonotype. The chain combines TRBV3-1 with TRBJ2-7, with 7 bases identical to TRBD2. This CDR3 comprises 13 residues. The germline gives CDR1 LGHDT, CDR2 YNNKEL (reference sequence). The V segment lost 4 bases and the J segment 6 bases; nucleotides outside the gene matches: 6. CDR3 nucleotide sequence: TGTGCCAGCAGCCGCTTGGGGGGGACCGAGCAGTACTTC. Its translation is CASSRLGGTEQYF.

The chain links TRBV6-6 to TRBJ1-3, with D possibly being TRBD1 (5 bases). This CDR3 region has 16 residues. V was clipped by 7 bases and J by 0 bases, with 16 bases between them. Germline V gene data show CDR1 as MNHNY and CDR2 as SVGAGI (reference sequence). The CDR3 loop reads CASTTSPGGSGNTIYF. In DNA, the CDR3 is TGTGCCAGCACCACGAGCCCCGGGGGCTCTGGAAACACCATATATTTT.

There are many counts of this clonotype. The chain is built from TRBV27 and TRBJ1-4, with 9 bases lining up with TRBD1. Germline-derived CDR1 and CDR2 are MNHEY and SMNVEV (reference sequence). V lost 6 bases, J lost 8 bases, and 7 bases stayed unmatched. This CDR3 contains 14 residues. The CDR3 DNA follows: TGTGCCAGCAGCCTACAGGGGGCCGGGGAAAAACTGTTTTTT. This translates into CASSLQGAGEKLFF. Based on the CDR3 plus reference TRBV27 and TRBJ1-4, the full variable domain is EAQVTQNPRYLITVTGKKLTVTCSQNMNHEYMSWYRQDPGLGLRQIYYSMNVEVTDKGDVPEGYKVSRKEKRNFPLILESPSPNQTSLYFCASSLQGAGEKLFFGSGTQLSVL.

This clonotype was seen ten or more times. The chain couples TRBV7-9 to TRBJ2-2; possible D gene TRBD1, 6 bases. Trimming shortened V by 5 bases and J by 3 bases, and 13 bases separated the two germline ends. Per germline, CDR1 SEHNR and CDR2 FQNEAQ (reference sequence). This CDR3 comprises 15 residues. The CDR3, as DNA: TGTGCCAGCAGCATCCCCAGGGGCCACACCGGGGAGCTGTTTTTT. It yields the protein CASSIPRGHTGELFF.

This clonotype appeared a few times. The chain joins TRBV5-4 to TRBJ2-3; D is undetermined. Germline V gene sequence: CDR1 SGHNT, CDR2 YYREEE (reference sequence). The V and J ends lost 4 bases and 2 bases respectively, with 5 bases between them. The length of the CDR3 is 12 residues. Here the CDR3 DNA reads TGTGCCAGCAGCAGGGCCACAGATACGCAGTATTTT. Amino acids: CASSRATDTQYF.